This T cell receptor beta chain was captured in a study of cytomegalovirus exposure and HLA in healthy donors. In the study overall: An earlier analysis found roughly 110 million unique TCR beta sequences from around 180 million T cells.

About this clone itself: Its antigen is still unknown.

PCR employed 60 Vbeta and 13 Jbeta primers. TCRdb's copy holds only in-frame clones and misses some; the assay was immunoSEQ multiplex PCR. The profile shows 170,000 or so clones, roughly four fifths of them singletons. Study-level findings and limits: As was reported, the HLA-A and HLA-B alleles of most subjects were accurately predicted from TCR beta sequences. Later analysis identified a missense DCLRE1C variant that was linked to TCR beta V- and J-gene trimming. In vitro data verified a few CMV-associated chains as specific for CMV antigens.

The material sequenced was PBMCs. The clonotype comes from a girl between 10 and 17 years old in good health and CMV-seropositive.

CDR3: CASSLGGADTQYF. CDR3 DNA: TGTGCCAGCAGCCTCGGGGGGGCAGATACGCAGTATTTT. V is TRBV9 and J is TRBJ2-3; 8 positions match TRBD2. Germline CDR1 and CDR2: SGDLS and YYNGEE. The V segment lost 4 bases and the J segment 4 bases; nucleotides outside the gene matches: 2. The CDR3 is 13 amino acids.